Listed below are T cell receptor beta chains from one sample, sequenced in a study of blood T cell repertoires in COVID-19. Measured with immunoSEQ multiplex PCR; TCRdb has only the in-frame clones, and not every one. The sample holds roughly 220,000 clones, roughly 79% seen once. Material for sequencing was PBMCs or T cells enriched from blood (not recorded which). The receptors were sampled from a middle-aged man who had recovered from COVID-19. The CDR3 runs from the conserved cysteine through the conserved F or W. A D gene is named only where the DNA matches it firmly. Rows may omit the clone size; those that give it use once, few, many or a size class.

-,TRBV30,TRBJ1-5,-,TGTGCCTGGAGTGTACAACAGGGTTTTCAGCCCCAGCATTTT,CAWSVQQGFQPQHF
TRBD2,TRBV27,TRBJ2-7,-,TGTGCCAGCAGTCCTGGGACTAGCGGCTCCTACGAGCAGTACTTC,CASSPGTSGSYEQYF
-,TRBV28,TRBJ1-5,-,TGTGCCAGCAGTCTCAGGTTAGATAGCAATCAGCCCCAGCATTTT,CASSLRLDSNQPQHF
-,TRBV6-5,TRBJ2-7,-,TGTGCCAGCTTTTCGTGGCAGTCCTACGAGCAGTACTTC,CASFSWQSYEQYF
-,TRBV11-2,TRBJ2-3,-,TGTGCCAGCCGCTATCAGGGAGGCTCTAGGGATACGCAGTATTTT,CASRYQGGSRDTQYF
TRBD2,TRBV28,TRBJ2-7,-,TGTGCCAGCAGTTTAATGACTAGCGGGACCTACGAGCAGTACTTC,CASSLMTSGTYEQYF
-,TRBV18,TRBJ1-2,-,TGTGCCAGCACTCAAAAGGGAGTAGATGGCTACACCTTC,CASTQKGVDGYTF
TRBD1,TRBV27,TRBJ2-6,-,TGTGCCAGCAGCCTCAACAGGGGCTCCGGGGCCAACGTCCTGACTTTC,CASSLNRGSGANVLTF
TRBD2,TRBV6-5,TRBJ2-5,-,TGTGCCAGCAGTTACTCGGCTAGCGGATGGGAGACCCAGTACTTC,CASSYSASGWETQYF
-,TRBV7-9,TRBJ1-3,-,TGTGCCAGCAGCTTACTCGCGGGGGTAGGAAACACCATATATTTT,CASSLLAGVGNTIYF
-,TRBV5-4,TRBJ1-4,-,TGTGCCAGCAGCTTGCCGGGGGGCGGTGAAAAACTGTTTTTT,CASSLPGGGEKLFF
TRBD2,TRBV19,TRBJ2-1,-,TGTGCCAGTAGTATAACCCTAGCGGGATACAATGAGCAGTTCTTC,CASSITLAGYNEQFF
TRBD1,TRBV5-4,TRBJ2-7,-,TGTGCCAGCAGCGTGGCGCGCCGGGACAGGGGCCTCTACCCTTCCTACGAGCAGTACTTC,CASSVARRDRGLYPSYEQYF
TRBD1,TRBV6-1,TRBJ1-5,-,TGTGCCAGCAGTGACCACAGGGGCGGTCAGCCCCAGCATTTT,CASSDHRGGQPQHF
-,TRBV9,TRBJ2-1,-,TGTGCCAGCAATTTACGGGGGTTTCCCTACAATGAGCAGTTCTTC,CASNLRGFPYNEQFF
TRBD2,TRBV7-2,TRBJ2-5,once,TGTGCCAGCAGCTTAGGTAGCGGGGGACCAAGGATGGAGACCCAGTACTTC,CASSLGSGGPRMETQYF
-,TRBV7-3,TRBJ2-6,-,TGTGCCAGCAGCCTCGACAGAAATGGGGCCAACGTCCTGACTTTC,CASSLDRNGANVLTF
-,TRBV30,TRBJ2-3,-,TGTGCCTGGAGTGCAAGCGTTCGCACAGATACGCAGTATTTT,CAWSASVRTDTQYF
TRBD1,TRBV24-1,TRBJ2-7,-,TGTGCCACCAGTGATATATCTGGGACAGGGGCCGAGCAGTACTTC,CATSDISGTGAEQYF
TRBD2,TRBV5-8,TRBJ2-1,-,TGTGCCAGCAGTCTGAGACTAGCGGGCGCCGGGACAGTCTTC,CASSLRLAGAGTVF
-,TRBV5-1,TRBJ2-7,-,TGCGCCAGCACCTCCCTAATAGGGGGAGAGCAGTACTTC,CASTSLIGGEQYF
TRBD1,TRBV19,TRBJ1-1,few,TGTGCCAGCGCCCAGGGGGGAGGTAACACTGAAGCTTTCTTT,CASAQGGGNTEAFF
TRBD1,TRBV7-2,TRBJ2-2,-,TGTGCCAGCAGCGGGTGGCAGGGGGCCGGGGAGCTGTTTTTT,CASSGWQGAGELFF
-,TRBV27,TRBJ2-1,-,TGTGCCAGCAGGATTGGGGGGACTCCCCTCAATGAGCAGTTCTTC,CASRIGGTPLNEQFF
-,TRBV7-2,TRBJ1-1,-,TGTGCCAGCAGCTTAGTCCCTATGGTTGGGAGAACTGAAGCTTTCTTT,CASSLVPMVGRTEAFF
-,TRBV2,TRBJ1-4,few,TGTGCCACCCGGACTTGGGGAGAAAAACTGTTTTTT,CATRTWGEKLFF
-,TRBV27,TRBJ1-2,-,TGTGCCAGCAGTTTTGGGCAGAACTATGGCTACACCTTC,CASSFGQNYGYTF
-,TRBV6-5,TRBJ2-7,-,TGTGCCAACCCCCCGGGACTCCTCTCCTACGAGCAGTACTTC,CANPPGLLSYEQYF
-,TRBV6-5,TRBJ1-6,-,TGTGCCAGCAGGGTGACTTTGGGGCTTTCACCCCTCCACTTT,CASRVTLGLSPLHF
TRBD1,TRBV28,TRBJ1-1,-,TGTGCCAGCAGTCAATGGACAGGGGCGAACACTGAAGCTTTCTTT,CASSQWTGANTEAFF
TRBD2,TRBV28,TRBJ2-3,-,TGTGCCAGCAGTCCCCCGGGGGGGAGCAGAGAGTCAGATACGCAGTATTTT,CASSPPGGSRESDTQYF
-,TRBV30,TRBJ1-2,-,TGTGCCTGGGGGGAGGTAAGGGGCTACACCTTC,CAWGEVRGYTF
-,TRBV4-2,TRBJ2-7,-,TGTGCCAGCAGCCAAGATAAGGGGGCCTACGAGCAGTACTTC,CASSQDKGAYEQYF
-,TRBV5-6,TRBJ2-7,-,TGTGCCAGCAGCTTGGATGGAGTACCGCAGTACTTC,CASSLDGVPQYF
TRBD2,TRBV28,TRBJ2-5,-,TGTGCCAGCAGTGCCCGACTAGCGGGGGGAGAGACCCAGTACTTC,CASSARLAGGETQYF
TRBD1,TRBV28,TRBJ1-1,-,TGTGCCAGCAGACATCCCGGGACAGGGGCTGGGGGAGCTTTCTTT,CASRHPGTGAGGAFF
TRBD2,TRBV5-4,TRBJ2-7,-,TGTGCCAGCAGCTTGGCGGGGGGGCCGGAGCAGTACTTC,CASSLAGGPEQYF
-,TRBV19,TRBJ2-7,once,TGTGCCAGTAGTTTCGTTGCGTCGAGCTCCTACGAGCAGTACTTC,CASSFVASSSYEQYF
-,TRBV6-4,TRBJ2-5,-,TGTGCCAGCAGTAAGACAGTCCAAGAGACCCAGTACTTC,CASSKTVQETQYF
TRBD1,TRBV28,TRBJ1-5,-,TGTGCCAGCAGTCCCATTACAGGGGTGCCCCCTCAGCCCCAGCATTTT,CASSPITGVPPQPQHF
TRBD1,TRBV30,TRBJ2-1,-,TGTGCCTGGAGTGTCCACAGGGGAGATGAGCAGTTCTTC,CAWSVHRGDEQFF
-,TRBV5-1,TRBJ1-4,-,TGCGCCAGCAGCCCAATCGGCGAGGGTCGGCAACTGTTTTTT,CASSPIGEGRQLFF
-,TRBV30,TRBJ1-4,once,TGTGCCTGGAGAATGGCAGGGCTTGGTGAAAAACTGTTTTTT,CAWRMAGLGEKLFF
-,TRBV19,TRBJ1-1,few,TGTGCCAGTACCCAACATATGAACACTGAAGCTTTCTTT,CASTQHMNTEAFF
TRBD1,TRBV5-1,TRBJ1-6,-,TGCGCCAGCAGCGGGGGGCAGGGGGCGAATTCACCCCTCCACTTT,CASSGGQGANSPLHF
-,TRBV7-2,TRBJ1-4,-,TGTGCCAGCAGCTTAAGCGCGGGGGGAGTGGAACTGTTTTTT,CASSLSAGGVELFF
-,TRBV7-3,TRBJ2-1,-,TGTGCCAGCAGCTTATTGTCCGGTTCGGACTCCCCCCGTGAGCAGTTCTTC,CASSLLSGSDSPREQFF
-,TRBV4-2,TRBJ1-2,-,TGTGCCAGCAGCCGAACAGGGCTACCCACCTTC,CASSRTGLPTF
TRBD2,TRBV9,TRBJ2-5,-,TGTGCCAGCAGCCCTAGCGGGATAGCGGAGACCCAGTACTTC,CASSPSGIAETQYF
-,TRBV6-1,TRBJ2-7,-,TGTGCCAGCAGTGAACAAACAGGTCCTTCCTACGAGCAGTACTTC,CASSEQTGPSYEQYF
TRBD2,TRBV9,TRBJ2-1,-,TGTGCCAGCAGCGCGCAACTAGCGGGAGGGAGTCTGGGTTACAATGAGCAGTTCTTC,CASSAQLAGGSLGYNEQFF
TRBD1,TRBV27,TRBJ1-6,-,TGTGCCAGCAGTTACGACAGGGGGCGTTCACCCCTCCACTTT,CASSYDRGRSPLHF
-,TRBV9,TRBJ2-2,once,TGTGCCAGCAGCGTAGATCTAGAGGGGGCCGGGGAGCTGTTTTTT,CASSVDLEGAGELFF
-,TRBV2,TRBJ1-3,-,TGTGCCAGCAGTGCGCCAGGGGCGAGAAGAAACACCATATATTTT,CASSAPGARRNTIYF
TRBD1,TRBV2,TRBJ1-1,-,TGTGCCAGCAGATATAGTGACAGGGAAATGGCGGCTTTCTTT,CASRYSDREMAAFF
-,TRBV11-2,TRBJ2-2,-,TGTGCCAGCGCTTGGCTGAACACCGGGGAGCTGTTTTTT,CASAWLNTGELFF
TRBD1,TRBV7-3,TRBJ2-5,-,TGTGCCAGCAGCTTTGGGCAGGGGGACCCGTACTTC,CASSFGQGDPYF
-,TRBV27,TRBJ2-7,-,TGTGCCAGCAGTTTACGGTTCCAATCCGCCTACGAGCAGTACTTC,CASSLRFQSAYEQYF
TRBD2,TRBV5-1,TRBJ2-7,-,TGCGCCAGCAGCTTGTTGGGCGGGGGAAGCGCCTACGAGCAGTACTTC,CASSLLGGGSAYEQYF
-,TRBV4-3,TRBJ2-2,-,TGCGCCAGCAGCCAAGTGTACCAGGAGGGTCCTGGGGAGCTGTTTTTT,CASSQVYQEGPGELFF